This entry describes one T cell receptor beta chain. This sample was included in a study of T-cell reconstitution after alpha-beta-depleted transplantation in children. From germline, CDR1 is DFQATT and CDR2 SNEGSKA (reference sequence). There are 13 residues in the CDR3. V gave up 5 bases and J gave up 8 bases, with 16 bases separating them. Unique molecular identifiers featured in how the TCRbeta library was prepared. TCRdb processed the PCR reads anew with MiXCR; each CDR3 protein has one entry. There are about 540,000 distinct CDR3 sequences in the sample; 15% to 20% occur only once, and 2.5% to 4% lies in the top ten.

The specimen was PBMCs from the stem cell graft donor, collected from the stem cell graft. The V call is TRBV20-1, the J call TRBJ2-1, with D perhaps matching TRBD1 (8 bases). The TCR was taken from a human donor who donated a stem cell graft to a child with acute lymphoblastic leukemia. The CDR3 bases are TGCAGTGCTCTCCGACAGGGGAGGGATGAGCAGTTCTTC. Its protein product is CSALRQGRDEQFF.